This entry lists 10 T cell receptor beta chains sequenced from one sample in a study of human T cells and chemical hapten exposure. Time point of the sample: patch test 1, 2 weeks after DPC sensitization. Treatment meaning: therapeutic diphenylcyclopropenone sensitization with weekly scalp DPC. MiXCR, run by TCRdb on the RACE reads, gives a single entry per CDR3 protein. The table shows some 350,000 distinct CDR3 sequences, with under 8% occurring only once. Sequenced material: whole blood, taken in connection with sensitization to the hapten diphenylcyclopropenone (DPC). These receptors all come from a woman between 18 and 30 years old with alopecia areata. Some clones in this sample may be carry-over from other donors' samples.

V and J are TRBV15 and TRBJ1-1, with a tentative D call TRBD1 (5 bases). The CDR3 runs 14 residues. CDR1 is LNHNV and CDR2 is YYDKDF in the germline V gene (reference sequence). The V gene lost 3 bases and the J gene lost 5 bases, with 13 bases spanning the gap. The DNA of the CDR3 is TGTGCCACCAGCAGGAATCAGGGAGGGACTGAAGCTTTCTTT. The encoded protein is CATSRNQGGTEAFF.

This clonotype came up many times. This rearrangement joins TRBV5-1 to TRBJ1-5, with D tentatively TRBD1 (5 bases). V lost 2 bases and J lost 6, with 15 bases in between. Germline V gene sequence: CDR1 SGHRS, CDR2 YFSETQ. This CDR3 comprises 15 residues. CDR3 DNA sequence: TGCGCCAGCAGCTTATCGGGGCTGGTCGGTCAGCCCCAGCATTTT. This sequence encodes CASSLSGLVGQPQHF.

This rearrangement joins TRBV15 to TRBJ2-3, with 10 bases lining up with TRBD1. The CDR3 runs 14 residues. The junction had 1 base not matched to a gene; V was cut back by 6 bases and J by 1 base. Germline V gene sequence: CDR1 LNHNV, CDR2 YYDKDF (reference sequence). The CDR3 DNA reads as TGTGCCACCAGGGGGACAGGGGGCACAGATACGCAGTATTTT. Protein: CATRGTGGTDTQYF.

There are many counts of this clonotype. CDR3 sequence reads: CASSLELNRGYEKLFF. The CDR3 nucleotides are TGTGCCAGCAGCTTAGAACTAAACAGGGGATATGAAAAACTGTTTTTT. The V and J genes are TRBV7-9 and TRBJ1-4; 7 bases align to TRBD1. This CDR3 is built from 16 residues. Losses at the gene ends were 1 base for V and 6 bases for J; bases not matched to a gene: 8. Per the germline V gene, CDR1 is SEHNR and CDR2 is FQNEAQ (reference sequence).

The chain has TRBV3-1 and TRBJ2-7; 7 positions match TRBD1. This CDR3 contains 15 residues. V lost 1 base to trimming and J lost 3 bases; unmatched junction nucleotides: 6. Looked up from germline, CDR1 is LGHDT and CDR2 is YNNKEL (reference sequence). CDR3 nucleotides: TGTGCCAGCAGCCAAGGCCCGGCAGGGGGCTACGAGCAGTACTTC. Its translation: CASSQGPAGGYEQYF.

The gene calls are TRBV7-9 and TRBJ1-2; 7 positions agree with TRBD1. The CDR3 has 14 amino acids. V shed 3 bases, J shed 10 bases, and the junction held 11 bases outside the gene matches. The germline V gene encodes CDR1 SEHNR and CDR2 FQNEAQ (reference sequence). This CDR3 is CASSLGRTGYSYTF. DNA for the CDR3: TGTGCCAGCAGCTTGGGCCGGACAGGATACTCCTACACCTTC.

This clonotype was detected ten times or more. Relative to the germline gene, one junction end is altered; a read error may explain this. V and J are TRBV7-7 and TRBJ2-7; 7 bases are shared with TRBD2. Germline values: CDR1 SSHAT, CDR2 FNYEAQ (reference sequence). The CDR3 contains 13 residues. In DNA, the CDR3 is TGTGCTAGCAGCTTAGCCGGGAGGAACGAGCAGTACTTC. It translates to CASSLAGRNEQYF. The complete variable domain, with remaining parts taken from reference TRBV7-7 and TRBJ2-7, reads GAGVSQSPRYKVTKRGQDVTLRCDPISSHATLYWYQQALGQGPEFLTYFNYEAQPDKSGLPSDRFSAERPEGSISTLTIQRTEQRDSAMYRCASSLAGRNEQYFGPGTRLTVT.

This clonotype was counted a few times. The gene calls are TRBV6-5 and TRBJ1-5; D ambiguous. CDR1 is MNHEY, CDR2 SVGAGI, per germline. V lost 2 bases and J 6 bases, leaving 8 bases between the germline ends. The CDR3 length is 13 residues. The CDR3: CASSYAHGQPQHF. The CDR3 DNA reads as TGTGCCAGCAGTTACGCACACGGTCAGCCCCAGCATTTT.

J is TRBJ1-5 and V is TRBV28; D unclear. The V gene lost 4 bases and the J gene lost 6 bases, with 10 bases spanning the gap. The CDR3 covers 13 residues. Germline lookup yields CDR1 MDHEN and CDR2 SYDVKM. The CDR3 nucleotides are TGTGCCAGCAGTTGGGTTTCTGGTCAGCCCCAGCATTTT. Translation: CASSWVSGQPQHF.

This clonotype was seen many times. V is TRBV23-1 and J is TRBJ2-2; D gene ambiguous. TRBV23-1 counts as an open reading frame of uncertain function. The V gene lost 0 bases and the J gene lost 6 bases, with 8 bases spanning the gap. CDR3 length: 14 residues. Here the CDR3 DNA reads TGCGCCAGCAGTCAATCGAAGACCCCCGGGGAGCTGTTTTTT. This codes for CASSQSKTPGELFF.